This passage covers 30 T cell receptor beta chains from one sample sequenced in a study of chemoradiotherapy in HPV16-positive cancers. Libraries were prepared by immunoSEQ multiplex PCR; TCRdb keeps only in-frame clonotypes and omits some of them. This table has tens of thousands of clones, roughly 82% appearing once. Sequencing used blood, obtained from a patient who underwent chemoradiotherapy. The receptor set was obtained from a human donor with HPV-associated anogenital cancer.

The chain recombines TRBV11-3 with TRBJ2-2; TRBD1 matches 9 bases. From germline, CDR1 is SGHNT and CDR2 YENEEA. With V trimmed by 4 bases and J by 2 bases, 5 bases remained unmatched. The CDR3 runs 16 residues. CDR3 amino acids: CASSSTGQGNTGELFF. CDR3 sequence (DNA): TGTGCCAGCAGCTCAACGGGACAGGGAAACACCGGGGAGCTGTTTTTT.

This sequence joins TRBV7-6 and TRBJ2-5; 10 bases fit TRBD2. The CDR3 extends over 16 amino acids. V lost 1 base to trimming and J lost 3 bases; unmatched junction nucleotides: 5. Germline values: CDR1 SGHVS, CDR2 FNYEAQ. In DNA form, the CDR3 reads TGTGCCAGCAGCTTAGAGGCTAGCGGGGGAGAAGAGACCCAGTACTTC. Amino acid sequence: CASSLEASGGEETQYF.

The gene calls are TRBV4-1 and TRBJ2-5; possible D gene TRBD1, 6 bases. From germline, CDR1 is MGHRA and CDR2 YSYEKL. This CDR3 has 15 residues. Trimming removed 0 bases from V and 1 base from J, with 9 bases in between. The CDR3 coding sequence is TGCGCCAGCAGCCAAGATATGACAGGCCAAGAGACCCAGTACTTC. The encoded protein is CASSQDMTGQETQYF.

CDR3 in amino acids: CASSLDIAVEQFF. CDR3 bases: TGTGCCAGCAGCTTAGATATAGCAGTTGAGCAGTTCTTC. This chain connects TRBV7-2 to TRBJ2-1, with unresolved D. V was clipped by 1 base and J by 9 bases, with 10 bases between them. This CDR3 contains 13 residues. Germline CDR1 SGHTA, CDR2 FQGNSA.

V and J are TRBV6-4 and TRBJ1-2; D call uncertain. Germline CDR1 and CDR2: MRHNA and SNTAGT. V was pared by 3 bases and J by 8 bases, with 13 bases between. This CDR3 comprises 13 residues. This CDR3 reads CASSDDATNGYTF. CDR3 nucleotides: TGTGCCAGCAGTGATGACGCCACGAACGGCTACACCTTC.

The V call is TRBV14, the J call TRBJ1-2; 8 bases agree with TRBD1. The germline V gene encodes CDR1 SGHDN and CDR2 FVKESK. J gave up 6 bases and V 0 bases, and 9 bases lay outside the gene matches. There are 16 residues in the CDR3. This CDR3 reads CASSQETGATFDGYTF. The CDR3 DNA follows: TGTGCCAGCAGCCAAGAGACAGGGGCGACTTTCGATGGCTACACCTTC.

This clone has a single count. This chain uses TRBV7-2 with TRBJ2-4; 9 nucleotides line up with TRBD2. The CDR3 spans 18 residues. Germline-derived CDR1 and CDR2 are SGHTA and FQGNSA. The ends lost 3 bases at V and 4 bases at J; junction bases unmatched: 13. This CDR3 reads CASSFSLAGTAGKNIQYF. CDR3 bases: TGTGCCAGCAGCTTCTCCCTAGCGGGGACCGCCGGGAAAAACATTCAGTACTTC.

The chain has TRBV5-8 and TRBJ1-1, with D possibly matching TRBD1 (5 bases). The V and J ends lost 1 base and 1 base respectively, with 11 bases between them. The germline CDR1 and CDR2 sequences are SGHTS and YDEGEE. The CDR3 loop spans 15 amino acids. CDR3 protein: CASSLRGLGNTEAFF. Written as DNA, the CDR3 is TGTGCCAGCAGCTTGAGGGGTTTGGGGAACACTGAAGCTTTCTTT.

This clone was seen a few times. The CDR3 protein is CASLQGLGSPLHF. CDR3 sequence (DNA): TGTGCCAGCTTACAGGGTTTAGGGTCACCCCTCCACTTT. The V and J genes are TRBV6-1 and TRBJ1-6; perhaps TRBD1 as D (6 bases). Trimming shortened V by 8 bases and J by 10 bases, and 15 bases separated the two germline ends. This CDR3 comprises 13 residues. From germline, CDR1 is MNHNS and CDR2 SASEGT.

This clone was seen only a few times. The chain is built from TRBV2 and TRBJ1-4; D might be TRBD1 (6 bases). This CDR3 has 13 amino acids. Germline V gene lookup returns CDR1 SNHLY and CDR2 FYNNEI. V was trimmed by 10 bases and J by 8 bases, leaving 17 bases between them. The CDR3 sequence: CANAQGLGEKLFF. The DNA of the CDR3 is TGTGCCAACGCACAGGGACTCGGAGAAAAACTGTTTTTT. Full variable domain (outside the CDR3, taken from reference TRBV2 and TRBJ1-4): EPEVTQTPSHQVTQMGQEVILRCVPISNHLYFYWYRQILGQKVEFLVSFYNNEISEKSEIFDDQFSVERPDGSNFTLKIRSTKLEDSAMYFCANAQGLGEKLFFGSGTQLSVL.

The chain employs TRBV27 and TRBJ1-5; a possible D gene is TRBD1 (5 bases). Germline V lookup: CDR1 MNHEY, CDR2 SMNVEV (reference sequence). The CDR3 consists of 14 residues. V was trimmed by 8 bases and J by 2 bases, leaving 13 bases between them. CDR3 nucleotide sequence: TGTGCCAGCGGGCCGCTAGGGGGCAATCAGCCCCAGCATTTT. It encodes CASGPLGGNQPQHF.

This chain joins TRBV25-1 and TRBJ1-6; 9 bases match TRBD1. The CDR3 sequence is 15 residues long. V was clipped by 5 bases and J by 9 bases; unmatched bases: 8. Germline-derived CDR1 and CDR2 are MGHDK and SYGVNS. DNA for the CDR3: TGTGCCAGCAGTCCGGTCGGGACAGGGACTTCACCCCTCCACTTT. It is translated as CASSPVGTGTSPLHF.

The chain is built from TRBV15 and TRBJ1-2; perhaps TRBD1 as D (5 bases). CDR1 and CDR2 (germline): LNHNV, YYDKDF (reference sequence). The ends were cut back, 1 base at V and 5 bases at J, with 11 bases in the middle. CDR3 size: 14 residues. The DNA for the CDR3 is TGTGCCACCAGCAGAGGGGGCTCCTTTTATGGCTACACCTTC. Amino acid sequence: CATSRGGSFYGYTF.

The CDR3 reads CASSLEGANNQPQHF. The CDR3 coding sequence is TGCGCCAGCAGCTTGGAGGGGGCTAACAATCAGCCCCAGCATTTT. This chain joins TRBV5-1 and TRBJ1-5, with TRBD1 matching 7 bases. In germline, CDR1 is SGHRS, CDR2 YFSETQ. V lost 0 bases to trimming and J lost 3 bases; unmatched junction nucleotides: 3. The CDR3 consists of 15 residues.

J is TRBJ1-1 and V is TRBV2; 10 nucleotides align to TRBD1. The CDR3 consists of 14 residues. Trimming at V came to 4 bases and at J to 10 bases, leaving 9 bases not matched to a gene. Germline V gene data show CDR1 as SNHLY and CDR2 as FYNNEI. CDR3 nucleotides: TGTGCCAGCAGTGGGGGACAGGGGTACGAAGGAGCTTTCTTT. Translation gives CASSGGQGYEGAFF.

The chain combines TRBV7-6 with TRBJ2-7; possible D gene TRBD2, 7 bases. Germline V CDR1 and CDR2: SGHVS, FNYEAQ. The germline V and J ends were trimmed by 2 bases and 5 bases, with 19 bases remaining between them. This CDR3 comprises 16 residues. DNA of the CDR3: TGTGCCAGCAGCTTATGGGGGGGGCGTGGCCGTGACGAGCAGTACGTC. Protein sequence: CASSLWGGRGRDEQYV.

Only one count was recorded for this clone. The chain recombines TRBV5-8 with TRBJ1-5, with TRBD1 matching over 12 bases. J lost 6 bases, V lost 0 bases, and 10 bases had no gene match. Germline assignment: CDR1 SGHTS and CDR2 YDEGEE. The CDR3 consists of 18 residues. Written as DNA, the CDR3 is TGTGCCAGCAGCTTGGAGGGACAGGGGGCGATTGGTTCTCAGCCCCAGCATTTT. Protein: CASSLEGQGAIGSQPQHF.

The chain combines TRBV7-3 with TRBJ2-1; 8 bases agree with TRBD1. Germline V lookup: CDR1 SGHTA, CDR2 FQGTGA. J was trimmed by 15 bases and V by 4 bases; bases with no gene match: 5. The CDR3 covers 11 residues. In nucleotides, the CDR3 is TGTGCCAGCAGCTCGGACAGGGTAGTGTTCTTC. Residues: CASSSDRVVFF.

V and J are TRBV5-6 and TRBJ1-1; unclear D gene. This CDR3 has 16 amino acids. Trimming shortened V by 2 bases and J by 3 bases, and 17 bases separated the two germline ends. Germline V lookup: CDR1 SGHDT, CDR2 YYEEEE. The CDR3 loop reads CASSFSSHRLDTEAFF. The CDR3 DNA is TGTGCCAGCAGCTTCTCGTCCCACCGGTTGGACACTGAAGCTTTCTTT.

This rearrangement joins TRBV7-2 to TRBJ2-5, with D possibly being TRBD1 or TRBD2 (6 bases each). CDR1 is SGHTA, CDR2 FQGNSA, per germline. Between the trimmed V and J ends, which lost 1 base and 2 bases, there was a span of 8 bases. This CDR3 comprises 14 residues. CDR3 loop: CASSLVGGQETQYF. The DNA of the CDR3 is TGTGCCAGCAGCTTAGTAGGGGGGCAAGAGACCCAGTACTTC. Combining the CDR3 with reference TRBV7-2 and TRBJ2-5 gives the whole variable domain GAGVSQSPSNKVTEKGKDVELRCDPISGHTALYWYRQSLGQGLEFLIYFQGNSAPDKSGLPSDRFSAERTGGSVSTLTIQRTQQEDSAVYLCASSLVGGQETQYFGPGTRLLVL.

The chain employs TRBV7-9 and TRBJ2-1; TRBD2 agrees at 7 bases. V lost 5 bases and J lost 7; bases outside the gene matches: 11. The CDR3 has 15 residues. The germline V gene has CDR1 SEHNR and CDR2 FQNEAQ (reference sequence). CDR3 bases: TGTGCCAGCAGCCCCGGGACTAATCCCTCTAATGAGCAGTTCTTC. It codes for CASSPGTNPSNEQFF.

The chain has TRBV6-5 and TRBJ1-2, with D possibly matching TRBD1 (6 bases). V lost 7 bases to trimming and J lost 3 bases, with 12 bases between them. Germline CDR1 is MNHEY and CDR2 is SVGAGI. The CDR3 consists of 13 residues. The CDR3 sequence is CASMGDTDYGYTF. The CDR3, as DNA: TGTGCCAGCATGGGGGACACCGACTATGGCTACACCTTC.

CDR3 in amino acids: CASSDRGGPNEQFF. CDR3 DNA sequence: TGTGCCAGCAGTGACCGGGGAGGCCCCAATGAGCAGTTCTTC. The V and J genes are TRBV2 and TRBJ2-1; D might be TRBD2 (6 bases). Deletions cut 3 bases from V and 6 bases from J, with 12 bases between. This CDR3 is built from 14 residues. The germline CDR1 and CDR2 sequences are SNHLY and FYNNEI.

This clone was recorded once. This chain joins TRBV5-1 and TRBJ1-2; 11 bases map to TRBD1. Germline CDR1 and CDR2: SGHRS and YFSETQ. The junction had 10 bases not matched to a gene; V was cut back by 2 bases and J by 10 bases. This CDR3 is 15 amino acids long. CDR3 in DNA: TGCGCCAGCAGCTTAGGGACAGGGGGACCAGTAGACTACACCTTC. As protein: CASSLGTGGPVDYTF.

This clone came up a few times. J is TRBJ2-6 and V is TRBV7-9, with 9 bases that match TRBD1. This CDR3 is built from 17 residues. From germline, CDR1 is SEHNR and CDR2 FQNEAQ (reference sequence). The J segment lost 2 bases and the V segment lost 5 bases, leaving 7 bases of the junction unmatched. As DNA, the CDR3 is TGTGCCAGCAGCAAACGGACAGGGGTAACTGGGGCCAACGTCCTGACTTTC. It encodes CASSKRTGVTGANVLTF.

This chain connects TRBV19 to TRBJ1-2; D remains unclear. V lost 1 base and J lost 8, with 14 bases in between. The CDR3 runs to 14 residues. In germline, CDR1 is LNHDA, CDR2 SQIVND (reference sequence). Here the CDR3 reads CASSIAEGLSGYTF. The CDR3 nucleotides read TGTGCCAGTAGTATAGCCGAGGGCCTCTCCGGCTACACCTTC.

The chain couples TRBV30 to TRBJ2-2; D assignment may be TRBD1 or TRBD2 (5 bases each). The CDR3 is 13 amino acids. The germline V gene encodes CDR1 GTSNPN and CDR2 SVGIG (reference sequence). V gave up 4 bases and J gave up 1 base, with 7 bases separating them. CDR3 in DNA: TGTGCCTGGAATGGGGGGAACACCGGGGAGCTGTTTTTT. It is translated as CAWNGGNTGELFF.

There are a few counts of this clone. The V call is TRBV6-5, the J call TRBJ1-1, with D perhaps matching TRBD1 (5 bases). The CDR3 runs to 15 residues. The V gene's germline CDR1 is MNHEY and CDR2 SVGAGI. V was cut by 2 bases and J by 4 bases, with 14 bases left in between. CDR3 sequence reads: CASSYGRGVGTEAFF. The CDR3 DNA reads TGTGCCAGCAGTTACGGTCGGGGGGTGGGCACTGAAGCTTTCTTT.

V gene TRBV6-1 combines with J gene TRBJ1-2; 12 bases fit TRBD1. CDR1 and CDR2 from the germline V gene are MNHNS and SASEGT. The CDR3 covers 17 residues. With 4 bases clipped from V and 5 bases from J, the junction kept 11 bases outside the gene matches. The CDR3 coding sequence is TGTGCCAGCAGTGGTAAACCGGGACAGGGGGCTGGATATGGCTACACCTTC. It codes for CASSGKPGQGAGYGYTF.

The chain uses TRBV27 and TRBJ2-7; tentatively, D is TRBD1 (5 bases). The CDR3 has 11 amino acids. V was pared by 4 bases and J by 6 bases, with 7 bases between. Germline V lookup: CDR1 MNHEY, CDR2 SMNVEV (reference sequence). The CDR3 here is CASSSGFEQYF. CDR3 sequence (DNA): TGTGCCAGCAGTTCAGGGTTCGAGCAGTACTTC.